The T cell receptor beta chain under discussion was sequenced for a study of metastatic and nonmetastatic thyroid tumors. Original analysis: A papillary thyroid cancer distant-metastasis classifier was built from CDR3 differences across clinicopathological groups. TCRdb re-called clones from the PCR reads using MiXCR. TCRdb's processing, not the authors', yielded these V and J calls. The sample has tens of thousands of clones, about 4.2% seen once. Study outcomes and limitations: Malignant thyroid tumors reportedly had TCR beta diversity that was significantly higher than in benign nodules, in blood and tumor.

All patients were treatment-naive before thyroid surgery. Points on this clone: Its cognate antigen is unknown.

V was cut by 7 bases and J by 4 bases, with 11 bases left in between. Germline lookup yields CDR1 MNHEY and CDR2 SVGEGT. The CDR3 is 13 residues long. The sequence was collected from a female donor with papillary thyroid cancer or a benign thyroid nodule (not recorded which). Some clones in this sample may be carry-over from other donors' samples. Sequencing used blood. V is TRBV6-2 or TRBV6-3 and J is TRBJ1-3; D gene unclear. The CDR3 reads CASTVAKGNTIYF. CDR3 sequence (DNA): TGTGCCAGCACAGTGGCAAAAGGAAACACCATATATTTT.